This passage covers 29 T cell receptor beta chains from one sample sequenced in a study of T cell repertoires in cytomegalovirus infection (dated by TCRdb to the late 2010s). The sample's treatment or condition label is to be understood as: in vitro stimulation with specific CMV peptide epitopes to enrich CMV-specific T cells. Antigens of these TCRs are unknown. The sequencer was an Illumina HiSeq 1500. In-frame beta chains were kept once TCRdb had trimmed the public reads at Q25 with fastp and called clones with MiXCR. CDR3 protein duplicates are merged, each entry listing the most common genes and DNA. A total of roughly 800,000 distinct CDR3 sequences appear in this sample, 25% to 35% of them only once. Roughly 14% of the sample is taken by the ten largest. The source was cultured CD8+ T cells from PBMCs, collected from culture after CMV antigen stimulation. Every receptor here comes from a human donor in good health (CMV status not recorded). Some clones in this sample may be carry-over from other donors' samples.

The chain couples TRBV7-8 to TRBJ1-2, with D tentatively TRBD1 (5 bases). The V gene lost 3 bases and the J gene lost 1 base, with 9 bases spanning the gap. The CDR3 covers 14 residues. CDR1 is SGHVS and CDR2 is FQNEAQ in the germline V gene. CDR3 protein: CASSFSTVNYGYTF. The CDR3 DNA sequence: TGTGCCAGCAGCTTTTCGACAGTTAACTATGGCTACACCTTC.

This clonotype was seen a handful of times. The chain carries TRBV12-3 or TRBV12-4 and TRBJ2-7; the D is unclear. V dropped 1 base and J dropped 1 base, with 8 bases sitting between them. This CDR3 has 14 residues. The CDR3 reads CASSLGADSYEQYF. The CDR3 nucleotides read TGTGCCAGCAGTTTAGGGGCTGATTCCTACGAGCAGTACTTC.

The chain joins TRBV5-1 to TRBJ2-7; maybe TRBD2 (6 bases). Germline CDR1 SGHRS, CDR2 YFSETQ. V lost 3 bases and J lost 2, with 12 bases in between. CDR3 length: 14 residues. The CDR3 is CASSWGDGTYEQYF. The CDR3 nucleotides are TGCGCCAGCAGCTGGGGGGACGGAACCTACGAGCAGTACTTC.

The CDR3 DNA reads as TGTGCCAGCAAAATAGACCCGGGACAGCCCACAGATACGCAGTATTTT. It codes for CASKIDPGQPTDTQYF. The gene calls are TRBV2 and TRBJ2-3; 7 nucleotides match TRBD1. CDR1 and CDR2 from the germline V gene are SNHLY and FYNNEI. The CDR3 has 16 amino acids. The junction had 12 bases not matched to a gene; V was cut back by 7 bases and J by 2 bases.

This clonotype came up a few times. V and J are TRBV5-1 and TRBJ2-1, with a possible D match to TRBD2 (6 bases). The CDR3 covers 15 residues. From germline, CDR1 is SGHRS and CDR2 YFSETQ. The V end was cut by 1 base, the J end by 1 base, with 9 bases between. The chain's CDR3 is CASSLMGGSYNEQFF. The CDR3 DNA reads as TGCGCCAGCAGCTTGATGGGGGGATCCTACAATGAGCAGTTCTTC.

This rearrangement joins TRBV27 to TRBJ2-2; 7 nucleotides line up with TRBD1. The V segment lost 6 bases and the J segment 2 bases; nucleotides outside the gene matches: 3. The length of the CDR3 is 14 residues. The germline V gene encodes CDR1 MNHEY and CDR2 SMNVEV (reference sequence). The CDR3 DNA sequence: TGTGCCAGCAGGGGGACAGTCAACACCGGGGAGCTGTTTTTT. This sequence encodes CASRGTVNTGELFF.

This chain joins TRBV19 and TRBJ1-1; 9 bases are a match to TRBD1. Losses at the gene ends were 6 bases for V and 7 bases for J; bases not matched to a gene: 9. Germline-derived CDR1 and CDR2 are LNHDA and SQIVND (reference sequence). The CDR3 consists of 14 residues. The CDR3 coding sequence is TGTGCCAGTAGGGGACAGGGCAGGGGAAATGAAGCTTTCTTT. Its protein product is CASRGQGRGNEAFF.

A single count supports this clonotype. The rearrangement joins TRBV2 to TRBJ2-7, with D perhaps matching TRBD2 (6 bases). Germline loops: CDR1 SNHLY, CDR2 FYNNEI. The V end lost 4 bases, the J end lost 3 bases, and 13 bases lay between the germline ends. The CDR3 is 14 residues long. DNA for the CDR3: TGTGCCAGCAGTGGGGGCGGAGGGGACTACGAGCAGTACTTC. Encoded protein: CASSGGGGDYEQYF. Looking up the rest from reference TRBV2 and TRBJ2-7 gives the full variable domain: EPEVTQTPSHQVTQMGQEVILRCVPISNHLYFYWYRQILGQKVEFLVSFYNNEISEKSEIFDDQFSVERPDGSNFTLKIRSTKLEDSAMYFCASSGGGGDYEQYFGPGTRLTVT.

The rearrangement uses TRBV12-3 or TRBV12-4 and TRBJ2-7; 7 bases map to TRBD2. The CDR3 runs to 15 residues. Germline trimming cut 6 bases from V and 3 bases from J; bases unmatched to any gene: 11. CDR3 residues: CASRAGPSVFYEQYF. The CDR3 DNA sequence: TGTGCCAGCAGAGCGGGACCTTCGGTCTTCTACGAGCAGTACTTC.

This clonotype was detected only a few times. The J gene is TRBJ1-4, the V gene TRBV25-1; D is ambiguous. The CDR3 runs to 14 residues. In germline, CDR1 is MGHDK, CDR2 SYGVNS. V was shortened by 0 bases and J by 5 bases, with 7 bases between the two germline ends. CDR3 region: CASSEYGRNEKLFF. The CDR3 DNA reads TGTGCCAGCAGTGAATACGGACGAAATGAAAAACTGTTTTTT.

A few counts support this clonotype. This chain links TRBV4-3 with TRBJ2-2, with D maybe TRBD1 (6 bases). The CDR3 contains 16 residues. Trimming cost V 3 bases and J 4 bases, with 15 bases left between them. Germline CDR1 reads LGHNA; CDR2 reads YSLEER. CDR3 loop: CASSHAAQGGTGELFF. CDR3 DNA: TGCGCCAGCAGCCACGCCGCACAGGGCGGCACCGGGGAGCTGTTTTTT.

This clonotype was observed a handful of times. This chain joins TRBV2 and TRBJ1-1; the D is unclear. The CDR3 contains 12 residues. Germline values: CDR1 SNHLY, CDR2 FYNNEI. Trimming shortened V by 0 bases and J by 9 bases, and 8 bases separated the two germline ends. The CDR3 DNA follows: TGTGCCAGCAGTGAAGCGAGCGGGAAAGCTTTCTTT. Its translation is CASSEASGKAFF. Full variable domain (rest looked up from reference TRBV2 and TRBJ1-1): EPEVTQTPSHQVTQMGQEVILRCVPISNHLYFYWYRQILGQKVEFLVSFYNNEISEKSEIFDDQFSVERPDGSNFTLKIRSTKLEDSAMYFCASSEASGKAFFGQGTRLTVV.

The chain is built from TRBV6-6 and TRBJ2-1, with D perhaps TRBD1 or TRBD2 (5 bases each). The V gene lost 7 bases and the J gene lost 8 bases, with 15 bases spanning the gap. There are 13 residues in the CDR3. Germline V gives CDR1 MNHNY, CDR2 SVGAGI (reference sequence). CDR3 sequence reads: CASMGRVGDEQFF. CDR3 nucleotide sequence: TGTGCCAGCATGGGCAGAGTGGGGGATGAGCAGTTCTTC.

CDR3 protein: CSAPGGGYTGELFF. The CDR3 nucleotides read TGCAGTGCTCCCGGGGGTGGGTACACCGGGGAGCTGTTTTTT. The chain recombines TRBV20-1 with TRBJ2-2; D perhaps matches TRBD2 (6 bases). The CDR3 covers 14 residues. The germline V and J ends were trimmed by 5 bases and 3 bases, with 13 bases remaining between them. The germline V gene encodes CDR1 DFQATT and CDR2 SNEGSKA (reference sequence).

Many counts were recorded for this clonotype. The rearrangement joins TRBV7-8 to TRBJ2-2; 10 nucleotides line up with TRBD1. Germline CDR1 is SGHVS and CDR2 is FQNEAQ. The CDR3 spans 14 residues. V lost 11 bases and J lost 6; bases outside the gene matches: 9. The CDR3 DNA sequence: TGTGCCGGGAACGGACAGGGGGAGGCCGGGGAGCTGTTTTTT. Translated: CAGNGQGEAGELFF.

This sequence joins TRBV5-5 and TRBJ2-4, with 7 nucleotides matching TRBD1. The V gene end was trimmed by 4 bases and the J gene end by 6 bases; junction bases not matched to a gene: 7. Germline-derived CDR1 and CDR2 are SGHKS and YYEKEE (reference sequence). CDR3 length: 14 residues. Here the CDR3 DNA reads TGTGCCAGCAGCCAGGGGGACGGAGGAAACATTCAGTACTTC. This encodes CASSQGDGGNIQYF.

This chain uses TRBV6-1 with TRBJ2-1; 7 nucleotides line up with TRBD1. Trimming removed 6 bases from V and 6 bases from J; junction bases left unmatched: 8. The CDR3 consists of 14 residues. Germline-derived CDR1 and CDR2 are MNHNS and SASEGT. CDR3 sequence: CASRSGQYSNEQFF. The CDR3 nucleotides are TGTGCCAGCAGATCGGGACAGTACTCCAATGAGCAGTTCTTC.

The CDR3, as DNA: TGTGCCAGCAGCCCGAGAGCCACGAACACTGAAGCTTTCTTT. Residues: CASSPRATNTEAFF. This chain uses TRBV12-3 or TRBV12-4 with TRBJ1-1; D is uncertain. Trimming took off 6 bases at V and 1 base at J, with 12 bases between the two ends. This CDR3 region has 14 residues.

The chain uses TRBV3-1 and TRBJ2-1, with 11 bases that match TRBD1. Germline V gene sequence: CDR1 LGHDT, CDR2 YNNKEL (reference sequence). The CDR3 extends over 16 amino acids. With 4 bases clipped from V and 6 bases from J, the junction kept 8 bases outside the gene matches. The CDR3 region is CASSPYGQGAFNEQFF. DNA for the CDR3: TGTGCCAGCAGCCCCTACGGACAGGGGGCCTTCAATGAGCAGTTCTTC.

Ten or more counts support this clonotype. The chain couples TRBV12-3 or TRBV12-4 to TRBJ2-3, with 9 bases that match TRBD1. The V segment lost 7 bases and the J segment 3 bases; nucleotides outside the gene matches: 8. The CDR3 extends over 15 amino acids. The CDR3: CASTSRDRATDTQYF. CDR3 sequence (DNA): TGTGCCAGCACCTCCCGGGACAGGGCTACAGATACGCAGTATTTT.

The CDR3 region has the DNA TGTGCCAGCAGTCAGGACAGGGGGTCGGATACGCAGTATTTT. Amino acids: CASSQDRGSDTQYF. The chain employs TRBV27 and TRBJ2-3; 10 bases are shared with TRBD1. CDR3 length equals 14 residues. Trimming took 5 bases from V and 6 from J; bases not matched to a gene: 5. Looked up from germline, CDR1 is MNHEY and CDR2 is SMNVEV (reference sequence).

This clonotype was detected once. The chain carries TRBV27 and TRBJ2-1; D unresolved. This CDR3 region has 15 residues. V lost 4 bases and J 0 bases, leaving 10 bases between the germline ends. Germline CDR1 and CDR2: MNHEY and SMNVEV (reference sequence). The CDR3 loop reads CASSWTVSSYNEQFF. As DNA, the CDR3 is TGTGCCAGCAGTTGGACCGTTAGCTCCTACAATGAGCAGTTCTTC.

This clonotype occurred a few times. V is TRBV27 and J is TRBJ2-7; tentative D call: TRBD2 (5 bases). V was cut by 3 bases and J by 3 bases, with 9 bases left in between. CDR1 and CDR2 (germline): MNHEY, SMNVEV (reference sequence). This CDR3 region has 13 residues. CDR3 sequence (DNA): TGTGCCAGCAGTTTTGGACTTTTCTACGAGCAGTACGTC. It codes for CASSFGLFYEQYV.

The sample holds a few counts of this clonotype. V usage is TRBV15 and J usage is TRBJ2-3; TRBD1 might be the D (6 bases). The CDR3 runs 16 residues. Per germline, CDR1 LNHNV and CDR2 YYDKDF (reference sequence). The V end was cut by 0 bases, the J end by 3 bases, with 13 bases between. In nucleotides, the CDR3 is TGTGCCACCAGCAGAGAGGGGGCTCAAGGAACAGATACGCAGTATTTT. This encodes CATSREGAQGTDTQYF.

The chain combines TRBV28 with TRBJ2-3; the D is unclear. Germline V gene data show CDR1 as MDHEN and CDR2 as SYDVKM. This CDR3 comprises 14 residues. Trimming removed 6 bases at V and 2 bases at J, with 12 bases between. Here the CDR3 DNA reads TGTGCCAGCAGCCAAAAGAGCTACACAGATACGCAGTATTTT. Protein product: CASSQKSYTDTQYF.

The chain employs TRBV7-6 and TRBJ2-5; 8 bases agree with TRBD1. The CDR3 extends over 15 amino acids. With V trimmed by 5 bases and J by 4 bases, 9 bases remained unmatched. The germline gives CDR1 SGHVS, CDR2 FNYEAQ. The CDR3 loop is CASSPTTGVGETQYF. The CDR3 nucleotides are TGTGCCAGCAGCCCAACGACAGGGGTGGGAGAGACCCAGTACTTC.

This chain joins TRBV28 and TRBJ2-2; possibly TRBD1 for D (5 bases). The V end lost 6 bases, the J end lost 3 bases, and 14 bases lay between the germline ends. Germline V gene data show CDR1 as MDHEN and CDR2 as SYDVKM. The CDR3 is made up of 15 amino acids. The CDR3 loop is CASSPPGMYTGELFF. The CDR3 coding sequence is TGTGCCAGCAGCCCCCCAGGGATGTACACCGGGGAGCTGTTTTTT.

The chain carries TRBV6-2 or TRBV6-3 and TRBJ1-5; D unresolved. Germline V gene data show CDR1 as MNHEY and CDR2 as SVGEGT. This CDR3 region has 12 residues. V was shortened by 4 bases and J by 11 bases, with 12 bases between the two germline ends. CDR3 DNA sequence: TGTGCCAGCAGTTCCCCGGGTAAGGCCCAGCATTTT. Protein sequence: CASSSPGKAQHF.

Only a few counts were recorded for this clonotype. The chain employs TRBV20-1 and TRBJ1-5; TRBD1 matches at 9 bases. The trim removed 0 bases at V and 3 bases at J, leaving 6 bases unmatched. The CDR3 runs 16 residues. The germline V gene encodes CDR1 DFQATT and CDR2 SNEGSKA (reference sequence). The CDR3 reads CSARELGQGLNQPQHF. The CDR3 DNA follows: TGCAGTGCTAGAGAGTTGGGACAGGGTCTCAATCAGCCCCAGCATTTT.